One sample yielded the 2 T cell receptor beta chains listed below, sequenced in a study of cytomegalovirus exposure and HLA in healthy donors. The table came from immunoSEQ multiplex PCR; TCRdb's copy has only in-frame clones and leaves some out. The top ten clones hold more than 1% of a sample with under 250,000 clones, about nine tenths of them seen once. Sequences were obtained from PBMCs. All receptors derive from a woman between 18 and 29 years old in good health and CMV-seronegative.

This clone was detected only once. One junction end does not reproduce the germline sequence, and a read error may be involved. The chain links TRBV6-6 to TRBJ1-2, with TRBD1 identical over 7 bases. Per the germline V gene, CDR1 is MNHNY and CDR2 is SVGAGI (reference sequence). This CDR3 comprises 15 residues. DNA of the CDR3: TGTGCCAGCAGTCACTCCCTCGTTACAGGGGAAGGCTACACCTTC. Its translation: CASSHSLVTGEGYTF.

V is TRBV11-3 and J is TRBJ2-1; tentatively, D is TRBD2 (5 bases). Germline assignment: CDR1 SGHNT and CDR2 YENEEA. This CDR3 is 15 amino acids long. The V and J ends lost 5 bases and 6 bases respectively, with 17 bases between them. CDR3 nucleotides: TGTGCCAGCAGCGCGACTACCAAAAGCTTCAATGAGCAGTTCTTC. This sequence encodes CASSATTKSFNEQFF.